Each of the 7 T cell receptor beta chains below was sequenced from the same sample in a study of PD-L1 blockade in urothelial cancer. Assay: immunoSEQ multiplex PCR; the TCRdb copy retains only in-frame clones and omits some. This sample has tens of thousands of clones, with about 80% found just once. The sample here was PBMCs, taken around atezolizumab (anti-PD-L1) treatment. These TCRs come from a man between 65 and 85 years old with urothelial cancer.

This clone was counted a single time. CDR3 DNA sequence: TGTGCCAGCAGCCCCCGAAGGGGGTTGGACTATGGCTACACCTTC. It is translated as CASSPRRGLDYGYTF. This chain links TRBV7-2 with TRBJ1-2, with D possibly TRBD1 on 6 matching bases. In germline, CDR1 is SGHTA, CDR2 FQGNSA. V lost 5 bases and J lost 3, with 16 bases in between. The CDR3 covers 15 residues.

A single count supports this clone. V usage is TRBV7-2 and J usage is TRBJ2-7, with no clear D. V lost 8 bases and J lost 1, with 12 bases in between. CDR1 SGHTA and CDR2 FQGNSA come from the germline V gene. This CDR3 contains 13 residues. The CDR3 coding sequence is TGTGCCAGCCTTAGTTACTCATCCTACGAGCAGTACTTC. Translation: CASLSYSSYEQYF.

With respect to this clone: Additional DNA sequences in this sample encode the identical CDR3. V gene TRBV7-2 combines with J gene TRBJ2-5; 13 nucleotides match TRBD2. Germline values: CDR1 SGHTA, CDR2 FQGNSA. The trim removed 5 bases at V and 4 bases at J, leaving 4 bases unmatched. The CDR3 loop spans 15 amino acids. Written as DNA, the CDR3 is TGTGCCAGCAGCCCTCGGACTAGCGGGAGAGAGACCCAGTACTTC. It codes for CASSPRTSGRETQYF.

The V gene is TRBV20-1, the J gene TRBJ1-2; D ambiguous. Per germline, CDR1 DFQATT and CDR2 SNEGSKA (reference sequence). V was pared by 3 bases and J by 10 bases, with 9 bases between. The CDR3 spans 10 residues. The CDR3 sequence is CSASPVLYTF. Written as DNA, the CDR3 is TGCAGTGCTAGCCCCGTTCTCTACACCTTC.

The chain is built from TRBV6-1 and TRBJ2-2, with 8 bases aligning to TRBD1. Germline CDR1 is MNHNS and CDR2 is SASEGT. V lost 9 bases, J lost 2 bases, and 2 bases stayed unmatched. The CDR3 is 13 amino acids. As DNA, the CDR3 is TGTGCCAGTGGACAGGGCAACACCGGGGAGCTGTTTTTT. Its protein is CASGQGNTGELFF.

CDR3 loop: CAWSVSRDRPTVNYGYTF. CDR3 DNA: TGTGCCTGGAGTGTATCTCGGGACAGACCTACCGTGAATTATGGCTACACCTTC. The V call is TRBV30, the J call TRBJ1-2, with TRBD1 matching over 7 bases. With V trimmed by 0 bases and J by 5 bases, 18 bases remained unmatched. The CDR3 is made up of 18 amino acids. Germline values: CDR1 GTSNPN, CDR2 SVGIG (reference sequence).

The chain couples TRBV2 to TRBJ2-5; D is perhaps TRBD1 (5 bases). The CDR3 is made up of 14 amino acids. The V and J ends lost 2 bases and 4 bases respectively, with 11 bases between them. Germline V CDR1 and CDR2: SNHLY, FYNNEI. The CDR3 loop reads CASSETGRGETQYF. The CDR3 coding sequence is TGTGCCAGCAGTGAAACAGGAAGGGGAGAGACCCAGTACTTC.